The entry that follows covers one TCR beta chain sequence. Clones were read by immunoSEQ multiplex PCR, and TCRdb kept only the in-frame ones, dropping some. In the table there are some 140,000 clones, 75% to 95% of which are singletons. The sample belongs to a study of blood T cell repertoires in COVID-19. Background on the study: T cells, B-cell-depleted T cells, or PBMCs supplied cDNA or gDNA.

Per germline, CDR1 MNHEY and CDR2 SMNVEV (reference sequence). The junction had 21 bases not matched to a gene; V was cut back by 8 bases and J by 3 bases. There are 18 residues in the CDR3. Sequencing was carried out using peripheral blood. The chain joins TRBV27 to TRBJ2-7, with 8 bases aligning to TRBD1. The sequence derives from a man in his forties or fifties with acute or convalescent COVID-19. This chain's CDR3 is CASSQGALARHYLYEQYF. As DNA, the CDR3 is TGTGCCAGCTCCCAGGGGGCCCTAGCGCGACACTACCTCTACGAGCAGTACTTC.